These 4 T cell receptor beta chains came from one sample sequenced in a study of blood T cell repertoires in COVID-19 (dated by TCRdb to the early 2020s). Library prep was done by the immunoSEQ multiplex PCR assay. TCRdb took this table from immuneACCESS and kept in-frame rearrangements with V and J called. Such tables lack part of the clones; where checked against another copy, unresolved V genes explain under half of the gap, and the rest is unexplained. Counted in this sample were over 300,000 clones; about 83% of them appeared once. The ten largest account for approximately 1.2% of the sample. Material: peripheral blood. The receptors were gathered from a woman aged 45 to 65 with acute or convalescent COVID-19.

This clone was counted only a few times. V and J are TRBV2 and TRBJ2-3, with TRBD2 identical over 7 bases. V shed 6 bases and J 3 bases; nucleotides not matched to a gene: 6. Germline-derived CDR1 and CDR2 are SNHLY and FYNNEI. CDR3 size: 14 residues. The CDR3 is CASRDGGGTDTQYF. As DNA, the CDR3 is TGTGCCAGCAGAGATGGGGGGGGTACAGATACGCAGTATTTT.

The chain employs TRBV7-2 and TRBJ1-5; TRBD1 is a possible D gene (6 bases). CDR1 and CDR2 from the germline V gene are SGHTA and FQGNSA. V lost 4 bases, J lost 0 bases, and 10 bases lay in between. The CDR3 has 15 amino acids. Here the CDR3 DNA reads TGTGCCAGCAGCTCCCAGGGGAATAGCAATCAGCCCCAGCATTTT. This codes for CASSSQGNSNQPQHF. Using reference TRBV7-2 and TRBJ1-5 for the parts outside the CDR3, the full variable domain is GAGVSQSPSNKVTEKGKDVELRCDPISGHTALYWYRQSLGQGLEFLIYFQGNSAPDKSGLPSDRFSAERTGGSVSTLTIQRTQQEDSAVYLCASSSQGNSNQPQHFGDGTRLSIL.

The chain combines TRBV12-3 or TRBV12-4 with TRBJ1-2; D is undetermined. The CDR3 extends over 13 amino acids. Trimming left V 5 bases short and J 4 bases short, with 11 bases between. CDR3 residues: CASSREEGYGYTF. The CDR3 DNA sequence: TGTGCCAGCAGTCGCGAGGAAGGCTATGGCTACACCTTC.

This clone occurred a few times. This chain connects TRBV5-1 to TRBJ1-1, with D tentatively TRBD1 (5 bases). This CDR3 has 17 amino acids. The germline V and J ends were trimmed by 5 bases and 1 base, with 21 bases remaining between them. Per the germline V gene, CDR1 is SGHRS and CDR2 is YFSETQ. In DNA, the CDR3 is TGCGCCAGCAGTTCCGACAGACCAACCTTACCGAACACTGAAGCTTTCTTT. Translation gives CASSSDRPTLPNTEAFF. The full variable domain, rest sourced from reference TRBV5-1 and TRBJ1-1, is KAGVTQTPRYLIKTRGQQVTLSCSPISGHRSVSWYQQTPGQGLQFLFEYFSETQRNKGNFPGRFSGRQFSNSRSEMNVSTLELGDSALYLCASSSDRPTLPNTEAFFGQGTRLTVV.